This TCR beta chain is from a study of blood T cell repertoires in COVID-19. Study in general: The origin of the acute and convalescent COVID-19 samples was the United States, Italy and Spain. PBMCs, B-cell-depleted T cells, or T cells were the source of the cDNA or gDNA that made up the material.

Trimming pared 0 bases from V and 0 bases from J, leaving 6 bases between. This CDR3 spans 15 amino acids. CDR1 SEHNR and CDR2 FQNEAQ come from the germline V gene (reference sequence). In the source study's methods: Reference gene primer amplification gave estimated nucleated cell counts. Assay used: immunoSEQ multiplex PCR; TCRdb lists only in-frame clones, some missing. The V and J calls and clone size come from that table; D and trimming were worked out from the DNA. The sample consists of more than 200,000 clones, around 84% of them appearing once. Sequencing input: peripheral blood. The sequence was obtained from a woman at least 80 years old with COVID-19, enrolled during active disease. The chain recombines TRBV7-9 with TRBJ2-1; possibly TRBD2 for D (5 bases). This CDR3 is CASSLAGSSYNEQFF. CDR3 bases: TGTGCCAGCAGCTTAGCGGGGAGCTCCTACAATGAGCAGTTCTTC.